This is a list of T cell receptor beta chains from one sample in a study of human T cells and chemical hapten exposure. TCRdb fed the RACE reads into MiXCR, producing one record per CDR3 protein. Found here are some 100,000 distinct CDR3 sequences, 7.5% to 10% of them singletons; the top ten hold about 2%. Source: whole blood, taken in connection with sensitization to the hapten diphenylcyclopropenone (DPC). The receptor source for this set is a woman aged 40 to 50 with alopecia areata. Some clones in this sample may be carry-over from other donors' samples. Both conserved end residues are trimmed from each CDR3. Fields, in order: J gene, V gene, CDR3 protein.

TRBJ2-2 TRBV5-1 ASSPAGTGITGELF
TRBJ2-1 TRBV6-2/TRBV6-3 ASKSSYEQF
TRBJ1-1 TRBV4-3 ASSYTGELEAF
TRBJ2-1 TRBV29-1 SVDGGRALYNEQF
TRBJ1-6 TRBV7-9 ASSLEVLGALGNSPLH
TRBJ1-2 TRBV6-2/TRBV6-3 ASSSWTGLGYT
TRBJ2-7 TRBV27 ASSLGQIYEQY
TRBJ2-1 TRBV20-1 SARDSSGYNEQF
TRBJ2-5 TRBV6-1 ASRPVGGRETQY
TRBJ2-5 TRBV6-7 ASRQGEEETQY
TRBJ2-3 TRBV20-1 SATPPTGARTDTQY
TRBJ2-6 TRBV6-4 ASSEGSSGANVLT
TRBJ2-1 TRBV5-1 ASSLSDPRLGNEQF
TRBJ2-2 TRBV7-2 ASSLARRTGELF
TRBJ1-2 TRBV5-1 ASSLDRGRGYT
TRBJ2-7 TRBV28 ASSFSEQY